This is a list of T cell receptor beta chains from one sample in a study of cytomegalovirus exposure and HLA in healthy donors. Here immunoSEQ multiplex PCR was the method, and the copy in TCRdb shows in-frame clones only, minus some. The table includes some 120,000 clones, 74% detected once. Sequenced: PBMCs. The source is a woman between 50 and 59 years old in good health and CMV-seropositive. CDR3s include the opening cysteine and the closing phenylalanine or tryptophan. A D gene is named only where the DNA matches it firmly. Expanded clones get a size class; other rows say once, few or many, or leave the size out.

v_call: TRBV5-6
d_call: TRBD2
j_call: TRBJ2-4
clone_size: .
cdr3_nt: TGTGCCAGCAGCTTCCTCGCGGGGGGAGGAAACATTCAGTACTTC
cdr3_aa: CASSFLAGGGNIQYF

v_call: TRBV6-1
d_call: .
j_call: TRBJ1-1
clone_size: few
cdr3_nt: TGTGCCAGCAGTGACCAATCGAACACTGAAGCTTTCTTT
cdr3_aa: CASSDQSNTEAFF

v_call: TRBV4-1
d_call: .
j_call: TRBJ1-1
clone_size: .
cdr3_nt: TGCGCCAGCAGCCTCCGGGACACTGCGGACACTGAAGCTTTCTTT
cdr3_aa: CASSLRDTADTEAFF

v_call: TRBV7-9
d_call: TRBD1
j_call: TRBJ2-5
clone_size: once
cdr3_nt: TGTGCCAGCAGCTGGGGACCTGCCGGGACAGGGGCGGAGACCCAGTACTTC
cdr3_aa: CASSWGPAGTGAETQYF

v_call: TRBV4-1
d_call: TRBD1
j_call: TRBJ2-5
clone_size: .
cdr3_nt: TGCGCCAGCAGCCAAGGTATCCCCCGGGGACAGGGAGAGCAGTACTTC
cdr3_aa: CASSQGIPRGQGEQYF

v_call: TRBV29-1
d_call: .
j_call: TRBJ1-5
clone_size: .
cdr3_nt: TGCAGCGCCTCTGGCGGAGGTCTGGCTCAGCCCCAGCATTTT
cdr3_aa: CSASGGGLAQPQHF

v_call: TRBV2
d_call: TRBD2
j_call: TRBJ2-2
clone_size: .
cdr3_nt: TGTGCCAGCAATCCTCTAGCGGGGGACGGGGAGCTGTTTTTT
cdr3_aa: CASNPLAGDGELFF

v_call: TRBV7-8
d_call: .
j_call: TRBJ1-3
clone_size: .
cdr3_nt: TGTGCCAGCAGCTTAGCCCTGAGTGGCACCATATATTTT
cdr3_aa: CASSLALSGTIYF

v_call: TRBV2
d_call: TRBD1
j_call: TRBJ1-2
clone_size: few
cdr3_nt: TGTGCCAGCAGTGAGGGACAGGTTATTGATGGCTACACCTTC
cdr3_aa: CASSEGQVIDGYTF

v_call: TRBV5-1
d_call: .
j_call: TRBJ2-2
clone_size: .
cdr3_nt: TGCGCCAGCAGCTGGGAGCCCCTTGCCGGCGGGGAGCTGTTTTTT
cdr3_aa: CASSWEPLAGGELFF

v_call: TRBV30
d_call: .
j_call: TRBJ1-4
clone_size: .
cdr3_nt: TGTGCCTGGAGCAGGGTTGCAACTAATGAAAAACTGTTTTTT
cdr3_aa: CAWSRVATNEKLFF

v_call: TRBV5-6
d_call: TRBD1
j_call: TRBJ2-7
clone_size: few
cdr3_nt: TGTGCCAGCAGCTTGGAGAAGGGGGCATACGAGCAGTACTTC
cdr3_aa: CASSLEKGAYEQYF

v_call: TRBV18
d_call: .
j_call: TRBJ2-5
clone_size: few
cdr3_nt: TGTGCCAGCTCATTCTCTCGACAGGGAGGAGAGACCCAGTACTTC
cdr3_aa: CASSFSRQGGETQYF

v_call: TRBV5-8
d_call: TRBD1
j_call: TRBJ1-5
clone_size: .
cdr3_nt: TGTGCCGCCACAGGGGTTTGGAATCAGCCCCAGCATTTT
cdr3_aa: CAATGVWNQPQHF

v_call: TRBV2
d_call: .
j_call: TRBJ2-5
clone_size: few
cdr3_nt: TGTGCCAGCAGAGAACCCGGGGAGACCCAGTACTTC
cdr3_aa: CASREPGETQYF

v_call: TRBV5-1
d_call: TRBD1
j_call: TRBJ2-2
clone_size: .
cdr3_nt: TGCGCCAGCAGCTCCCCCGGGACAGGGGTTACTGGGGAGCTGTTTTTT
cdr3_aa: CASSSPGTGVTGELFF

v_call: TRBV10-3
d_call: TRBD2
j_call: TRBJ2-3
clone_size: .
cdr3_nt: TGTGCCTCGAGCGGGGGAGTAGATACGCAGTATTTT
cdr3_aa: CASSGGVDTQYF

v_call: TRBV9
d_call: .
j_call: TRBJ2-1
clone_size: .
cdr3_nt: TGTGCCTCCACCGGGACTGATTACAATGAGCAGTTCTTC
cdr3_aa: CASTGTDYNEQFF

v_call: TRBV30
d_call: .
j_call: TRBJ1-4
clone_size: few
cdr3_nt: TGTGCCTGGAGTGTATGGGACACCAGGAGGTTGTTTTTT
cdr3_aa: CAWSVWDTRRLFF

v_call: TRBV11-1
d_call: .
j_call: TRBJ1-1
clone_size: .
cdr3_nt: TGTGCCAGCAGCCTGCTGGGGGGGCGGACTGAAGCTTTCTTT
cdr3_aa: CASSLLGGRTEAFF

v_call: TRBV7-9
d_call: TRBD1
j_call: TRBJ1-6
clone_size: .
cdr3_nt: TGTGCCAGCAGCTTTTGGACAGGTGATTACTCACCCCTCCACTTT
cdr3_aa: CASSFWTGDYSPLHF

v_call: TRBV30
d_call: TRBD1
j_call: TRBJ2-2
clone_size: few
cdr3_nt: TGTGCCTGGAGTGTCGGGACAGGGGACACCGGGGAGCTGTTTTTT
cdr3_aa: CAWSVGTGDTGELFF

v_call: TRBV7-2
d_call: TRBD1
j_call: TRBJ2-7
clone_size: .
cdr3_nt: TGTGCCAGCAGCTCAGCCGGGACAGGGCCCTACGAGCAGTACTTC
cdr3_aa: CASSSAGTGPYEQYF

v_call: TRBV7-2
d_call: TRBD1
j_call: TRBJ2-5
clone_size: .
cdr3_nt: TGTGCCAGCAGCCGAGTATCCAGGGGGCCTAGGGGGACCCAGTACTTC
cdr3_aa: CASSRVSRGPRGTQYF

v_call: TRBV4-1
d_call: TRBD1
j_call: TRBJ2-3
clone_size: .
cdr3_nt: TGCGCCAGCAGCCAAGACCTCCGACAGGGATCAGATACGCAGTATTTT
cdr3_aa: CASSQDLRQGSDTQYF

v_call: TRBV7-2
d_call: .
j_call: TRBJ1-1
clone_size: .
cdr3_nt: TGTGCCAGCAGCTTAGCCACAGCAGCCGGGGCGGGAAGAGGCACTGAAGCTTTCTTT
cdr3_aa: CASSLATAAGAGRGTEAFF

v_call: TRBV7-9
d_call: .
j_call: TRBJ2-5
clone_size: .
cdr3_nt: TGTGCCAGCAGCTTAGTATCCGGGTTTGGAGAGACCCAGTACTTC
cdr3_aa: CASSLVSGFGETQYF

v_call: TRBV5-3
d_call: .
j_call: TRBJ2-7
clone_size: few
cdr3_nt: TGTGCCAGATGTGGAGGAGAGAGCTCCTACGAGCAGTACTTC
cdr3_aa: CARCGGESSYEQYF

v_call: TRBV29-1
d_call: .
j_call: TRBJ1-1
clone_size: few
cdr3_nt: TGCAGCGTTGCATTGACAGCGGGTAATGCCGGGTTTGCTTTCTTT
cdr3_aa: CSVALTAGNAGFAFF

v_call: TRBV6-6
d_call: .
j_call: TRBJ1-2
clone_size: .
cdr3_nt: TGTGCCAGCAGGGACAGCAACTATGGCTACACCTTC
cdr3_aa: CASRDSNYGYTF

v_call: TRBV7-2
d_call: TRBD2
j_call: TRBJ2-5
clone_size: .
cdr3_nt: TGTGCCAGCAGCTTCCGGCTAGAGTTGTCGGGGGGATACGTCGCATCCCAGTACTTC
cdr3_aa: CASSFRLELSGGYVASQYF

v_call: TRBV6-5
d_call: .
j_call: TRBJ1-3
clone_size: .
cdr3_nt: TGTGCCAGCAGTCCCGGGGGGGGCGCGGGAAACACCATATATTTT
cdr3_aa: CASSPGGGAGNTIYF

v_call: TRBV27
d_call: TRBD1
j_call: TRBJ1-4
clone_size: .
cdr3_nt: TGTGCCAGCAGTGGATGGACAGGGGGCGCCACTAATGAAAAACTGTTTTTT
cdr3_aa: CASSGWTGGATNEKLFF

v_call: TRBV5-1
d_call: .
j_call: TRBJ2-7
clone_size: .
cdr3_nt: TGCGCCTCCCGAGGGGGTCTCGGATCCTACGAGCAGTACTTC
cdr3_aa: CASRGGLGSYEQYF

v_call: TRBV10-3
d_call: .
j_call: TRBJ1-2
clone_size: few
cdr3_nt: TGTGCCATCAGTGATGTACAGGGAACCTATGGCTACACCTTC
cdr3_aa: CAISDVQGTYGYTF

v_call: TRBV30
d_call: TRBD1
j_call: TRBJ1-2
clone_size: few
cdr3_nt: TGTGCCTCGGAACCGGGACAGGGCTGTGGCTACACCTTC
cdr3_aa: CASEPGQGCGYTF

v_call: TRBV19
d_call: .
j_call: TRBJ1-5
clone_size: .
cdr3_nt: TGTGCCAGTAGTACCGAGCGAGCCCCCAATCAGCCCCAGCATTTT
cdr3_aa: CASSTERAPNQPQHF

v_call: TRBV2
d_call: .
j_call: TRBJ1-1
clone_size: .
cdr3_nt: TGTGCCAGCAGCGGTACGAGCGACACTGAAGCTTTCTTT
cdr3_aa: CASSGTSDTEAFF

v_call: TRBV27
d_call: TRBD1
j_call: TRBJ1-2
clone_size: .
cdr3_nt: TGTGCCAGCAGTCCTATGGACAGGTTCGACTATGGCTACACCTTC
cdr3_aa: CASSPMDRFDYGYTF